The rows below give T cell receptor beta chains drawn from one sample of a study of tumor and adjacent non-tumor tissue in lung cancer. Each CDR3 protein gets one entry after TCRdb re-called the multiplex PCR reads with MiXCR. This sample has 60,000 to 80,000 distinct CDR3 sequences, with roughly 75% found just once. Sample: distant non-tumor lung tissue. These receptors all come from a woman in her forties or fifties with non-small cell lung cancer. Both conserved end residues are part of each CDR3. Fields, in order: CDR3 DNA, CDR3 protein, clone size, V gene, J gene, D gene. D genes are given only for firm matches. The size entry is marked missing in some rows and otherwise reads once, few, many or a size class.

CDR3 DNA: TGTGCCAGCAACCACCCCGGAACCCAAGAGACCCAGTACTTC; CDR3 protein: CASNHPGTQETQYF; clone size: .; V gene: TRBV12-3/TRBV12-4; J gene: TRBJ2-5; D gene: .
CDR3 DNA: TGTGCCGGCAGTTCGACTCACAGGGGGCCCCAGAACACTGGAGCTTTCTTT; CDR3 protein: CAGSSTHRGPQNTGAFF; clone size: once; V gene: TRBV28; J gene: TRBJ1-1; D gene: TRBD1
CDR3 DNA: TGTGCCAGCAGCTTGCTAGCCCAATACAGTGAGCAGTCCTTC; CDR3 protein: CASSLLAQYSEQSF; clone size: .; V gene: TRBV11-2; J gene: TRBJ2-1; D gene: .
CDR3 DNA: TGTGCCAGCAGTTCCTCGACAGGGGTTTGGCAGTACTTC; CDR3 protein: CASSSSTGVWQYF; clone size: many; V gene: TRBV12-3/TRBV12-4; J gene: TRBJ2-7; D gene: TRBD1
CDR3 DNA: TGTGCCAGCAATTCAGGGGTGGCCACTGAAGCTTTCTTT; CDR3 protein: CASNSGVATEAFF; clone size: few; V gene: TRBV28; J gene: TRBJ1-1; D gene: .
CDR3 DNA: TGTGCCAGCAGCTTGTCCCTCACCGGGGAGCTGTTTTTT; CDR3 protein: CASSLSLTGELFF; clone size: .; V gene: TRBV11-2; J gene: TRBJ2-2; D gene: .
CDR3 DNA: TGTGCAAACAGCTCGCGACTAGCGGGAGACAATGAGCAGTTCTTC; CDR3 protein: CANSSRLAGDNEQFF; clone size: .; V gene: TRBV11-2; J gene: TRBJ2-1; D gene: TRBD2
CDR3 DNA: TGCAGTGTTACCAGCATAGACTCCTACGAGCAGTACTTC; CDR3 protein: CSVTSIDSYEQYF; clone size: once; V gene: TRBV20-1; J gene: TRBJ2-7; D gene: .
CDR3 DNA: TGCGCCAGCGGAACTGGGACTAGCGGGAATAATGAGCAGTTCTTC; CDR3 protein: CASGTGTSGNNEQFF; clone size: .; V gene: TRBV10-2; J gene: TRBJ2-1; D gene: TRBD2
CDR3 DNA: TGTGCCACCAGGGGGGGATTGAACACCGAAGCTTTCTTT; CDR3 protein: CATRGGLNTEAFF; clone size: .; V gene: TRBV6-6; J gene: TRBJ1-1; D gene: TRBD1
CDR3 DNA: TGTGCCAGCAGCTGGGGCTACAATGAGCAGTTCTTC; CDR3 protein: CASSWGYNEQFF; clone size: few; V gene: TRBV7-9; J gene: TRBJ2-1; D gene: .
CDR3 DNA: TGTGCCTGGACCATACAAGGCCAAATCACAGATACACAGTATTTT; CDR3 protein: CAWTIQGQITDTQYF; clone size: .; V gene: TRBV30; J gene: TRBJ2-3; D gene: .
CDR3 DNA: TGCAGCGTTGATGGCAGGAAAGACGCTGAAGCTTTCTTT; CDR3 protein: CSVDGRKDAEAFF; clone size: .; V gene: TRBV29-1; J gene: TRBJ1-1; D gene: .
CDR3 DNA: TGTGCCAGCAGTGACGAAGGTAGGAACATTGAAGCTTTCTTT; CDR3 protein: CASSDEGRNIEAFF; clone size: .; V gene: TRBV6-4; J gene: TRBJ1-1; D gene: .
CDR3 DNA: TGTGCCAGCAATTGGACTAGCGAGACGTACGAGCAGTACTTC; CDR3 protein: CASNWTSETYEQYF; clone size: .; V gene: TRBV28; J gene: TRBJ2-7; D gene: TRBD2
CDR3 DNA: TGCAATGCTAATAGTGAGGGGACTGGCTACGAGCAGTACTTC; CDR3 protein: CNANSEGTGYEQYF; clone size: .; V gene: TRBV20-1; J gene: TRBJ2-7; D gene: .
CDR3 DNA: TGTGCCAGCAACTTAGATCCCAGCTCCAACGAGCAGTACTTC; CDR3 protein: CASNLDPSSNEQYF; clone size: .; V gene: TRBV11-2; J gene: TRBJ2-7; D gene: .
CDR3 DNA: TGTGCCAGCATGATGAAAATAGGAAGCTCCTACGAGCAGTACTTC; CDR3 protein: CASMMKIGSSYEQYF; clone size: .; V gene: TRBV11-2; J gene: TRBJ2-7; D gene: .
CDR3 DNA: TGCGCCAGCAGCCAAGTAAATGATGGGATCTCTGGGACCAACGTCCTGATTTTC; CDR3 protein: CASSQVNDGISGTNVLIF; clone size: .; V gene: TRBV4-3; J gene: TRBJ2-6; D gene: .
CDR3 DNA: TGCAGCGTTGCTGGCAGGGCTGAGGGAACCCAGTACTTC; CDR3 protein: CSVAGRAEGTQYF; clone size: .; V gene: TRBV29-1; J gene: TRBJ2-5; D gene: .
CDR3 DNA: TGTGCCAGCATTCCCGACAGAGTATACGAGCAGTACTTC; CDR3 protein: CASIPDRVYEQYF; clone size: .; V gene: TRBV12-3/TRBV12-4; J gene: TRBJ2-7; D gene: .
CDR3 DNA: TGTGCCAGTCTAGCGGGTGTTATGGATACGCAGTATTTT; CDR3 protein: CASLAGVMDTQYF; clone size: .; V gene: TRBV12-3/TRBV12-4; J gene: TRBJ2-3; D gene: TRBD2
CDR3 DNA: TGTGCCAGCTGCTCGGGACACCTCGCCTACAATGAGCAGTTCTTC; CDR3 protein: CASCSGHLAYNEQFF; clone size: few; V gene: TRBV11-2; J gene: TRBJ2-1; D gene: .
CDR3 DNA: TGTACAAGCAGTTACTCGAGAGGGGGGACTGGGGTGAACGAGCAGTACTTC; CDR3 protein: CTSSYSRGGTGVNEQYF; clone size: .; V gene: TRBV6-6; J gene: TRBJ2-7; D gene: .
CDR3 DNA: TGCGCCAGCAGCCAAGAACTAGCGGGCTACGAGCAGTACTTC; CDR3 protein: CASSQELAGYEQYF; clone size: many; V gene: TRBV4-3; J gene: TRBJ2-7; D gene: TRBD2
CDR3 DNA: TGTGCTAGCAGGGGGGGTGCGGGGACCCACGAGCAGCACTTC; CDR3 protein: CASRGGAGTHEQHF; clone size: .; V gene: TRBV4-2; J gene: TRBJ2-7; D gene: .
CDR3 DNA: TGCAGCGTTGACGGGACTAGCTGGGGCTACGATCAGTACTTC; CDR3 protein: CSVDGTSWGYDQYF; clone size: .; V gene: TRBV29-1; J gene: TRBJ2-7; D gene: TRBD2
CDR3 DNA: TGCGCCAGCAGCTTCTGGACCTGGGGGGATACTTCCACCGGGGAGCTGTTTTTT; CDR3 protein: CASSFWTWGDTSTGELFF; clone size: few; V gene: TRBV5-1; J gene: TRBJ2-2; D gene: .
CDR3 DNA: TGCAGTGCTAGAGATAGCTACGGGCAGTACTTC; CDR3 protein: CSARDSYGQYF; clone size: .; V gene: TRBV20-1; J gene: TRBJ2-7; D gene: .
CDR3 DNA: TGTGCCAGCAGCTCAGATCATCAGGGATGGAAGTTCTTC; CDR3 protein: CASSSDHQGWKFF; clone size: .; V gene: TRBV11-2; J gene: TRBJ2-1; D gene: .
CDR3 DNA: TGTGCCAGCAGCTATGGTACCGAGACTAGCGACCTAAACATTCAATACTTC; CDR3 protein: CASSYGTETSDLNIQYF; clone size: .; V gene: TRBV12-3/TRBV12-4; J gene: TRBJ2-4; D gene: TRBD2
CDR3 DNA: TGCAGCGCTAGCAGAAGGGCCTCCTACAATGAGCAGTTCTTC; CDR3 protein: CSASRRASYNEQFF; clone size: .; V gene: TRBV20-1; J gene: TRBJ2-1; D gene: .
CDR3 DNA: TGCAGCGTTCAAGGTGGTCGTCGCTATGGCTACACCTTC; CDR3 protein: CSVQGGRRYGYTF; clone size: .; V gene: TRBV29-1; J gene: TRBJ1-2; D gene: .
CDR3 DNA: TGTGCCAGCAGTCAGATAGGGTACGACCTCCACTTT; CDR3 protein: CASSQIGYDLHF; clone size: many; V gene: TRBV6-5; J gene: TRBJ1-6; D gene: .
CDR3 DNA: TGCAGTGCTAGGGATCGGAGAACTAGCAGGAGGTATCGAGAGACCCAGTACTTC; CDR3 protein: CSARDRRTSRRYRETQYF; clone size: .; V gene: TRBV20-1; J gene: TRBJ2-5; D gene: .
CDR3 DNA: TGCAGTGCCCTACCGAGGACATGGGGATACAATGAGCAGTTCTTC; CDR3 protein: CSALPRTWGYNEQFF; clone size: .; V gene: TRBV20-1; J gene: TRBJ2-1; D gene: .
CDR3 DNA: TGTGCCAGCAGCCAAGAGACGATCAGCAATCAGCCCCAGCATTTT; CDR3 protein: CASSQETISNQPQHF; clone size: few; V gene: TRBV4-2; J gene: TRBJ1-5; D gene: .
CDR3 DNA: TGTGCCAGCAACTTTGTGGCGGATGCCTACAATGAGCAGTTCTTC; CDR3 protein: CASNFVADAYNEQFF; clone size: .; V gene: TRBV11-2; J gene: TRBJ2-1; D gene: .
CDR3 DNA: TGTGCCAGTAGCCAAGTCAAGAGGAACGGCCAAGAGACCCAGTACTTC; CDR3 protein: CASSQVKRNGQETQYF; clone size: few; V gene: TRBV4-1; J gene: TRBJ2-5; D gene: .
CDR3 DNA: TGTACCAGCAGCTTAGGGCGGAGCTCTGGAACCACCATATATTTT; CDR3 protein: CTSSLGRSSGTTIYF; clone size: .; V gene: TRBV11-2; J gene: TRBJ1-3; D gene: .
CDR3 DNA: TGCGCCAGCAGCCAAGATGACATGCCCGACAATCAGCCCCAGCATTTT; CDR3 protein: CASSQDDMPDNQPQHF; clone size: few; V gene: TRBV4-1; J gene: TRBJ1-5; D gene: .
CDR3 DNA: TGTGCCAGCATCTTGACTAGCGGGAGCTCCTACGAGCAGTACTTC; CDR3 protein: CASILTSGSSYEQYF; clone size: .; V gene: TRBV7-9; J gene: TRBJ2-7; D gene: TRBD2
CDR3 DNA: TGTGCCAGCAGCTTGTTACAGGGCAACACCGGGGAGCTGTTTTTT; CDR3 protein: CASSLLQGNTGELFF; clone size: .; V gene: TRBV5-6; J gene: TRBJ2-2; D gene: .
CDR3 DNA: TGTACCAGCATGGACAGGGACGACACTGAAGCTTTCTTC; CDR3 protein: CTSMDRDDTEAFF; clone size: few; V gene: TRBV11-1; J gene: TRBJ1-1; D gene: TRBD1
CDR3 DNA: TGTGCCAGCAGATCACCGATGCATGCGGCTTACAATGAGCACTTCTTC; CDR3 protein: CASRSPMHAAYNEHFF; clone size: .; V gene: TRBV11-1; J gene: TRBJ2-1; D gene: .
CDR3 DNA: TGTGCCAGCTCACGGACAACTAGCGGGTGTGATGAGCAGTTCTTC; CDR3 protein: CASSRTTSGCDEQFF; clone size: .; V gene: TRBV18; J gene: TRBJ2-1; D gene: TRBD2
CDR3 DNA: TGCAGCGTTACGGTAAATATTGGGCAGTACTTC; CDR3 protein: CSVTVNIGQYF; clone size: .; V gene: TRBV29-1; J gene: TRBJ2-7; D gene: .
CDR3 DNA: TGTGCCAGCAGCTTATTGCTAGCGGGGAATGAGCAGTTCTTC; CDR3 protein: CASSLLLAGNEQFF; clone size: medium-sized; V gene: TRBV11-2; J gene: TRBJ2-1; D gene: TRBD2
CDR3 DNA: TGCAGCGTTCTGGGGGACAATGCGTACACTGAAGATTTCTTT; CDR3 protein: CSVLGDNAYTEDFF; clone size: .; V gene: TRBV29-1; J gene: TRBJ1-1; D gene: .
CDR3 DNA: TGCAGCGTTGTGGAGGGTCTCACAGATACGCAGTTTTTT; CDR3 protein: CSVVEGLTDTQFF; clone size: .; V gene: TRBV29-1; J gene: TRBJ2-3; D gene: .
CDR3 DNA: TGTGCCAGCAGTTACACTACAGGGGAGGATTCATCCCCCCACTTT; CDR3 protein: CASSYTTGEDSSPHF; clone size: .; V gene: TRBV6-5; J gene: TRBJ1-6; D gene: TRBD1
CDR3 DNA: TGTGCCAGCAGTTTCTCCAGGACAAGTTCTGAAGCTTTCTTT; CDR3 protein: CASSFSRTSSEAFF; clone size: .; V gene: TRBV12-3/TRBV12-4; J gene: TRBJ1-1; D gene: .
CDR3 DNA: TGCAGCGTTCGGGAGGGGGCCAACGTCCTGAGTTTC; CDR3 protein: CSVREGANVLSF; clone size: .; V gene: TRBV29-1; J gene: TRBJ2-6; D gene: .
CDR3 DNA: TGCAGTGCTAGGCCTGAGTCGGGAGTGGACATTCAGAACTTC; CDR3 protein: CSARPESGVDIQNF; clone size: .; V gene: TRBV20-1; J gene: TRBJ2-4; D gene: .